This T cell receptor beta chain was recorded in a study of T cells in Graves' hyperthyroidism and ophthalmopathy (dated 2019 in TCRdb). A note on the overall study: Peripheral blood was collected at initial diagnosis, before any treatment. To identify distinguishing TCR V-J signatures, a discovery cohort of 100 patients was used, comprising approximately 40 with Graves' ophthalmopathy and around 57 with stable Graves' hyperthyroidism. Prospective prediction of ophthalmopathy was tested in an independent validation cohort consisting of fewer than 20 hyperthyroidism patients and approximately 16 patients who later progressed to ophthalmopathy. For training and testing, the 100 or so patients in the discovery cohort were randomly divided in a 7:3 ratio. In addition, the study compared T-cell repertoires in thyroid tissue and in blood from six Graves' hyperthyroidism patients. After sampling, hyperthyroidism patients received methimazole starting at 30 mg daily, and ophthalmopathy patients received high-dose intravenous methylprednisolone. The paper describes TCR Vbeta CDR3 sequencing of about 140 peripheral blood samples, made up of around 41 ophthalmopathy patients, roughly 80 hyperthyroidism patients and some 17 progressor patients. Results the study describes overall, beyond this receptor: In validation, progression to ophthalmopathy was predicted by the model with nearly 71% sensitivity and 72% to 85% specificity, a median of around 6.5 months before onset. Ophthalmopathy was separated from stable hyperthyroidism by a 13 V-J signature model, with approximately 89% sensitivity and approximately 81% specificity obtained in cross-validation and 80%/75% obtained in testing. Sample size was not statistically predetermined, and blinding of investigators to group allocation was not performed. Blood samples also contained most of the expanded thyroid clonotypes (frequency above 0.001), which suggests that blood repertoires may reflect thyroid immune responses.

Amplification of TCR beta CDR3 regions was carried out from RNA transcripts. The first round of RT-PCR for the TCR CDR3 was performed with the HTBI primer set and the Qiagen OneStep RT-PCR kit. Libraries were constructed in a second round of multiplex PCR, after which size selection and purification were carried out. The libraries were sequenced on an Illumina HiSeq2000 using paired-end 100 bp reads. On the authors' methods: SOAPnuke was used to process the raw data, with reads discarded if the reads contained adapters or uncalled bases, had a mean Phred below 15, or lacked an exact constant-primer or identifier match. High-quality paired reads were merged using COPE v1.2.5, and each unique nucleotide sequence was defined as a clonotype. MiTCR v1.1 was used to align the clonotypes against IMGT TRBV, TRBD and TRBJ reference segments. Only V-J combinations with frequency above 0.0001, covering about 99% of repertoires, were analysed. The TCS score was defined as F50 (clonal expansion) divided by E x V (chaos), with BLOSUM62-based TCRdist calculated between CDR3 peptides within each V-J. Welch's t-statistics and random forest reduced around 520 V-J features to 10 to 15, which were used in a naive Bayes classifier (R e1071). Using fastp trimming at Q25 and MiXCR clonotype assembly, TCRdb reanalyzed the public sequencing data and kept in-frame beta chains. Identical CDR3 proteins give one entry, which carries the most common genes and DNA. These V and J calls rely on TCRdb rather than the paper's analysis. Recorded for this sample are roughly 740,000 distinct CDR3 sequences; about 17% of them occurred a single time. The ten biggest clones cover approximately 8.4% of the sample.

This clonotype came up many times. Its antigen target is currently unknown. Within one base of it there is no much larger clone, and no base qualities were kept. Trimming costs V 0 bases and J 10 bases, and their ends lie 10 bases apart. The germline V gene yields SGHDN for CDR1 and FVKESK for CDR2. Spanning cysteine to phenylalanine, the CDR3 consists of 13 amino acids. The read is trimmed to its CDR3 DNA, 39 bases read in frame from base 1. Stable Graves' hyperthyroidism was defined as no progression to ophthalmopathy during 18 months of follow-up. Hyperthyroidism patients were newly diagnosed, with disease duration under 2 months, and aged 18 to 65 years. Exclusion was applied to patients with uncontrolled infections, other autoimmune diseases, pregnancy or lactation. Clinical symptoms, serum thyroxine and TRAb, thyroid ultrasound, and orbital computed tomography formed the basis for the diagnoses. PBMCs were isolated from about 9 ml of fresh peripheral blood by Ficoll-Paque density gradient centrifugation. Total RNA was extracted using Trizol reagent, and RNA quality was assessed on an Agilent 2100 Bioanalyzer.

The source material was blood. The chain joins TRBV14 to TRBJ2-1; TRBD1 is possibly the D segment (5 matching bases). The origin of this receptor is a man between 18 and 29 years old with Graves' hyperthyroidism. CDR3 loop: CASSQEGLGEQFF. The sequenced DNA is TGTGCCAGCAGCCAAGAGGGGCTTGGGGAGCAGTTCTTC. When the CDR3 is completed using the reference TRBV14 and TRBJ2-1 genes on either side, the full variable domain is EAGVTQFPSHSVIEKGQTVTLRCDPISGHDNLYWYRRVMGKEIKFLLHFVKESKQDESGMPNNRFLAERTGGTYSTLKVQPAELEDSGVYFCASSQEGLGEQFFGPGTRLTVL.